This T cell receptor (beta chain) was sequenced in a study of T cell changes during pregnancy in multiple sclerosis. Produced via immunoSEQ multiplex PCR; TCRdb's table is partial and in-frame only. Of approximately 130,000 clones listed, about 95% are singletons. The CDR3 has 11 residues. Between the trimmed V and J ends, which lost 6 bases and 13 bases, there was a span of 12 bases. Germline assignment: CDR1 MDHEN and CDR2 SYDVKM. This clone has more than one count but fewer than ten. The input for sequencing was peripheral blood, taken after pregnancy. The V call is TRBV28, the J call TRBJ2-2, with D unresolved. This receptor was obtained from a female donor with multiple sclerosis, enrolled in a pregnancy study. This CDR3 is CASSDRIVLFF. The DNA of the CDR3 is TGTGCCAGCAGCGATAGAATCGTGCTGTTTTTT.